The table lists the clone carrying this T cell receptor (beta chain) with many counts. Its antigen remains unidentified. The read terminates 3 residues ahead of where the CDR3 ends, so the germline J gene completes it. The sample belongs to a study of T cell clonality in common variable immunodeficiency. Study-wide findings and caveats: Fewer deletions and N-nucleotide insertions were reportedly seen in common variable immunodeficiency TCR beta sequences. What drives increased CVID clonality needs T cell subpopulation sequencing.

The ends were cut back, 5 bases at V and 2 bases at J, with 9 bases in the middle. The V gene's germline CDR1 is KGHSH and CDR2 LQKENI. This CDR3 is 13 amino acids long. Donors gave 5 to 8 ml heparinized peripheral whole blood. Equal genomic DNA amounts from CVID and control samples were sequenced. The data were produced by immunoSEQ multiplex PCR, yet TCRdb's version contains in-frame clones alone and is incomplete. This sample has about 60,000 clones, each found more than once. The chain joins TRBV18 to TRBJ1-2; weak D call: TRBD1 (5 bases). Material: peripheral blood mononuclear cells. The source of this sequence is a person aged 18 to 70 in good health. The covered CDR3 bases are TGTGCCAGCTCAACCGACAGCAACTATGGC. It is translated as CASSTDSNYG. The entire CDR3 is CASSTDSNYGYTF. Full variable domain (remainder filled in from reference TRBV18 and TRBJ1-2): NAGVMQNPRHLVRRRGQEARLRCSPMKGHSHVYWYRQLPEEGLKFMVYLQKENIIDESGMPKERFSAEFPKEGPSILRIQQVVRGDSAAYFCASSTDSNYGYTFGSGTRLTVV.